Presented here are 7 T cell receptor beta chains from one specimen sequenced in a study of blood T cell repertoires in COVID-19. TCRdb keeps only in-frame clones here, not all; method: immunoSEQ multiplex PCR. The sample consists of about 170,000 clones, around four fifths of them appearing once. Sequenced material: peripheral blood. These receptors originate from a woman of 80 years or more with acute or convalescent COVID-19.

The rearrangement links TRBV11-3 to TRBJ2-5, with D possibly TRBD2 on 6 matching bases. V shed 2 bases and J shed 1 base, with 17 bases lying between them. Looked up from germline, CDR1 is SGHNT and CDR2 is YENEEA. CDR3 length: 17 amino acids. The CDR3 loop is CASSLRTGTLTQETQYF. CDR3 DNA: TGTGCCAGCAGCTTACGAACCGGGACTTTGACCCAAGAGACCCAGTACTTC. The variable domain in full, completed from reference TRBV11-3 and TRBJ2-5, reads EAGVVQSPRYKIIEKKQPVAFWCNPISGHNTLYWYLQNLGQGPELLIRYENEEAVDDSQLPKDRFSAERLKGVDSTLKIQPAELGDSAVYLCASSLRTGTLTQETQYFGPGTRLLVL.

The genes are TRBV2 and TRBJ1-2, with 10 bases that match TRBD1. Trimming at V came to 6 bases and at J to 8 bases, leaving 9 bases not matched to a gene. The CDR3 extends over 14 amino acids. Germline CDR1 and CDR2: SNHLY and FYNNEI. This CDR3 is CASSRDRGTGGYTF. Here the CDR3 DNA reads TGTGCCAGCAGCCGGGACAGGGGAACGGGAGGCTACACCTTC.

The chain has TRBV7-3 and TRBJ1-1, with D possibly TRBD1 on 5 matching bases. The CDR3 extends over 13 amino acids. V shed 5 bases and J shed 1 base, with 8 bases lying between them. In germline, CDR1 is SGHTA, CDR2 FQGTGA. The CDR3 DNA is TGTGCCAGCAGCCCGGACAAGAACACTGAAGCTTTCTTT. Its translation is CASSPDKNTEAFF. Full variable domain (rest looked up from reference TRBV7-3 and TRBJ1-1): GAGVSQTPSNKVTEKGKYVELRCDPISGHTALYWYRQSLGQGPEFLIYFQGTGAADDSGLPNDRFFAVRPEGSVSTLKIQRTERGDSAVYLCASSPDKNTEAFFGQGTRLTVV.

The chain combines TRBV25-1 with TRBJ1-4; 11 bases align to TRBD1. The germline CDR1 and CDR2 sequences are MGHDK and SYGVNS. The J segment lost 8 bases and the V segment lost 2 bases, leaving 4 bases of the junction unmatched. This CDR3 has 15 residues. The CDR3 DNA reads as TGTGCCAGCAGTGAAGGGGGACAGGGGGGCGAAAAACTGTTTTTT. Amino acid sequence: CASSEGGQGGEKLFF.

This rearrangement joins TRBV7-6 to TRBJ1-6; D remains unclear. Germline CDR1 reads SGHVS; CDR2 reads FNYEAQ. With 2 bases removed from V and 7 bases from J, the gap between germline ends came to 9 bases. The CDR3 has 14 residues. CDR3 protein: CASSLNQKNSPLHF. CDR3 nucleotides: TGTGCCAGCAGCTTAAACCAGAAGAATTCACCCCTCCACTTT. The complete variable domain, with remaining parts taken from reference TRBV7-6 and TRBJ1-6, reads GAGVSQSPRYKVTKRGQDVALRCDPISGHVSLYWYRQALGQGPEFLTYFNYEAQQDKSGLPNDRFSAERPEGSISTLTIQRTEQRDSAMYRCASSLNQKNSPLHFGNGTRLTVT.

This clone was observed a handful of times. This chain uses TRBV3-1 (or the pseudogene TRBV3-2) with TRBJ1-2; D remains ambiguous. The length of the CDR3 is 16 residues. From germline, CDR1 is LGHDT and CDR2 YNNKEL (reference sequence). The V end was cut by 1 base, the J end by 4 bases, with 16 bases between. CDR3 residues: CASSQGNMEGGYGYTF. CDR3 nucleotide sequence: TGTGCCAGCAGCCAAGGAAATATGGAGGGCGGCTATGGCTACACCTTC.

The V call is TRBV9, the J call TRBJ1-1, with D perhaps TRBD1 (5 bases). Trimming removed 0 bases at V and 6 bases at J, with 18 bases between. The CDR3 runs 16 residues. CDR1 is SGDLS, CDR2 YYNGEE, per germline. CDR3 sequence (DNA): TGTGCCAGCAGCGTAGACGATGGGGCCACCGGCGCTGAAGCTTTCTTT. Translated, it gives CASSVDDGATGAEAFF.